The 10 T cell receptor beta chains in this list originate from one sample, sequenced in a study of OX40 agonist ivuxolimab in advanced cancers. TCRdb's table, derived via immunoSEQ multiplex PCR, lists solely in-frame clones and lacks some. This repertoire shows more than 85,000 clones, approximately 90% found once; its top ten account for less than 0.35%. The source was CD4+ or CD8+ T cells sorted from blood, collected in a trial of the OX40 agonist ivuxolimab. These receptors came from an adult with an advanced solid tumor such as melanoma, head and neck, liver or kidney cancer.

V and J are TRBV5-1 and TRBJ2-7; D gene ambiguous. CDR1 is SGHRS and CDR2 is YFSETQ in the germline V gene. Between the trimmed V and J ends, which lost 0 bases and 0 bases, there was a span of 10 bases. This CDR3 is 15 amino acids long. The CDR3 here is CASSLAAGASYEQYF. CDR3 nucleotides: TGCGCCAGCAGCTTGGCCGCCGGCGCCTCCTACGAGCAGTACTTC.

The V and J genes are TRBV7-2 and TRBJ2-7; weak D call: TRBD2 (6 bases). CDR1 is SGHTA, CDR2 FQGNSA, per germline. Trimming took off 2 bases at V and 7 bases at J, with 9 bases between the two ends. This CDR3 contains 12 residues. CDR3 nucleotide sequence: TGTGCCAGCAGCTTAATGGGAGGTGAGCAGTACTTC. It translates to CASSLMGGEQYF.

This clone has only one observation. The CDR3 DNA is TGCGCCAGCAGCGGCGAGTTGCGAAGAGAGACCCAGTACTTC. Amino acid sequence: CASSGELRRETQYF. The rearrangement links TRBV5-1 to TRBJ2-5; D is unclear. Per the germline V gene, CDR1 is SGHRS and CDR2 is YFSETQ. This CDR3 region has 14 residues. Trimming took 4 bases from V and 4 from J, leaving 14 bases between them.

The chain joins TRBV6-1 to TRBJ2-7, with a tentative D call TRBD1 (5 bases). This CDR3 spans 17 amino acids. Germline assignment: CDR1 MNHNS and CDR2 SASEGT. Trimming took off 3 bases at V and 2 bases at J, with 20 bases between the two ends. CDR3 residues: CASSEGRGHSPTYEQYF. DNA for the CDR3: TGTGCCAGCAGTGAGGGAAGGGGCCACAGTCCTACCTACGAGCAGTACTTC.

This chain uses TRBV9 with TRBJ1-5; D is unresolved. Trimming removed 5 bases from V and 3 bases from J, with 12 bases in between. CDR1 is SGDLS and CDR2 is YYNGEE in the germline V gene. The CDR3 is 14 amino acids. In nucleotides, the CDR3 is TGTGCCAGCAGTCCCGACGGAAACAATCAGCCCCAGCATTTT. Protein: CASSPDGNNQPQHF.

Only a few counts were recorded for this clone. The chain carries TRBV30 and TRBJ1-4, with D hard to call. The V gene lost 3 bases and the J gene lost 6 bases, with 17 bases spanning the gap. The germline V gene encodes CDR1 GTSNPN and CDR2 SVGIG (reference sequence). The CDR3 runs 15 residues. CDR3 in amino acids: CAWSTPEESDEKLFF. The CDR3 coding sequence is TGTGCCTGGAGCACCCCAGAGGAGTCGGATGAAAAACTGTTTTTT.

V is TRBV7-9 and J is TRBJ2-3, with TRBD1 matching 7 bases. CDR3 length: 16 residues. The ends lost 5 bases at V and 2 bases at J; junction bases unmatched: 10. From germline, CDR1 is SEHNR and CDR2 FQNEAQ (reference sequence). The CDR3 DNA follows: TGTGCCAGCAGCCCACTAAAGGGGGCCAACACAGATACGCAGTATTTT. Amino acid sequence: CASSPLKGANTDTQYF.

This chain joins TRBV6-6 and TRBJ2-3, with 13 positions matching TRBD2. In germline, CDR1 is MNHNY, CDR2 SVGAGI (reference sequence). V was pared by 6 bases and J by 2 bases, with 5 bases of the junction left unmatched. CDR3 length: 16 residues. The CDR3: CASRRTSGGLTDTQYF. CDR3 in DNA: TGTGCCAGCAGGCGGACTAGCGGGGGCCTCACAGATACGCAGTATTTT.

The chain joins TRBV11-2 to TRBJ2-2; 10 nucleotides match TRBD1. The CDR3 has 15 residues. Germline-derived CDR1 and CDR2 are SGHAT and FQNNGV. Trimming removed 5 bases from V and 4 bases from J; junction bases left unmatched: 4. The CDR3: CASSRQGATTGELFF. The DNA of the CDR3 is TGTGCCAGCAGCCGACAGGGGGCAACCACCGGGGAGCTGTTTTTT. The whole variable domain, remainder taken from reference TRBV11-2 and TRBJ2-2, is EAGVAQSPRYKIIEKRQSVAFWCNPISGHATLYWYQQILGQGPKLLIQFQNNGVVDDSQLPKDRFSAERLKGVDSTLKIQPAKLEDSAVYLCASSRQGATTGELFFGEGSRLTVL.

The chain links TRBV30 to TRBJ1-2, with unresolved D. Trimming took 2 bases from V and 2 from J, leaving 15 bases between them. The CDR3 has 15 residues. Germline V gives CDR1 GTSNPN, CDR2 SVGIG (reference sequence). CDR3 sequence reads: CAWSSLWQPNYGYTF. The CDR3 DNA reads TGTGCCTGGAGTAGCTTGTGGCAACCCAACTATGGCTACACCTTC.